Listed below are T cell receptor beta chains from one sample, sequenced in a study of shared clonotypes between healthy human individuals. TCRdb keeps only in-frame clones here, not all; method: immunoSEQ multiplex PCR. The data hold roughly 700,000 clones, with 74% observed a single time. Sequenced: memory CD4+ T cells sorted from blood. The receptors derive from a woman in her thirties in good health. Each CDR3 is given with its conserved first and last residue. Fields, in order: V gene, clone size, J gene, D gene, CDR3 DNA, CDR3 protein. D genes are given only for firm matches. Clone size is stated in some rows and not others, as once, few, many or a class when expanded.

V: TRBV5-4; size: -; J: TRBJ1-2; D: -; DNA: TGTGCCAGCAGCTTGGAGGCGGAATTTGGCTACACCTTC; CDR3: CASSLEAEFGYTF
V: TRBV5-4; size: -; J: TRBJ2-7; D: -; DNA: TGTGCCAGCAGCTTGGAAAGCTACGAGCAGTACTTC; CDR3: CASSLESYEQYF
V: TRBV5-1; size: few; J: TRBJ2-1; D: TRBD1; DNA: TGCGCCAGCAGTCTAACAGGGGACAGCGATTACAATGAGCAGTTCTTC; CDR3: CASSLTGDSDYNEQFF
V: TRBV27; size: few; J: TRBJ2-3; D: -; DNA: TGTGCCAGCAGCAGTACAGGTGATACGCAGTATTTT; CDR3: CASSSTGDTQYF
V: TRBV6-6; size: many; J: TRBJ2-2; D: -; DNA: TGTGCCAGCATTCCCGACGACACCGGGGAGCTGTTTTTT; CDR3: CASIPDDTGELFF
V: TRBV5-6; size: -; J: TRBJ2-1; D: -; DNA: TGTGCCAGCAGCCCGGGCGGCGGGCGCGGATACAATGAGCAGTTCTTC; CDR3: CASSPGGGRGYNEQFF
V: TRBV4-2; size: once; J: TRBJ1-2; D: TRBD1; DNA: TGTGCCAGCAGCCAAACCGGGACAGGGGGCGGGGGCTACACCTTC; CDR3: CASSQTGTGGGGYTF
V: TRBV2; size: -; J: TRBJ2-2; D: TRBD1; DNA: TGTGCCAGCTTTGCCAGAGAGTGGACAGGGCCGAACACCGGGGAGCTGTTTTTT; CDR3: CASFAREWTGPNTGELFF
V: TRBV19; size: -; J: TRBJ1-6; D: -; DNA: TGTGCCAGTAGTGAGACTGGGCATTCACCCCTCCACTTT; CDR3: CASSETGHSPLHF
V: TRBV4-2; size: -; J: TRBJ1-1; D: -; DNA: TGTGCCAGCAGCCAAGAGGGGTTTTTGGGGTACACTGAAGCTTTCTTT; CDR3: CASSQEGFLGYTEAFF
V: TRBV9; size: -; J: TRBJ1-6; D: -; DNA: TGTGCCAGCAGCGGAGGGGTAACCTATAATTCACCCCTCCACTTT; CDR3: CASSGGVTYNSPLHF
V: TRBV5-1; size: -; J: TRBJ2-1; D: -; DNA: TGCGCCAGCAGCTTGGGTCCGGGGGAATGGCTAGAGCAGTTCTTC; CDR3: CASSLGPGEWLEQFF
V: TRBV27; size: once; J: TRBJ2-7; D: -; DNA: TGTGCCAGCAGCCCGGTGGACAGCCACTCCTACGAGCAGTACTTC; CDR3: CASSPVDSHSYEQYF
V: TRBV7-9; size: -; J: TRBJ2-5; D: -; DNA: TGTGCCAGCAGCTCAGGCCTCGGGGCCCAGTACTTC; CDR3: CASSSGLGAQYF
V: TRBV19; size: -; J: TRBJ1-1; D: -; DNA: TGTGCCAGTAGTTGGGTCAACACTGAAGCTTTCTTT; CDR3: CASSWVNTEAFF
V: TRBV25-1; size: -; J: TRBJ2-4; D: TRBD2; DNA: TGTGCCAGCAGTCCCGGGACTAGCGGGAGGGCCACGGACATTCAGTACTTC; CDR3: CASSPGTSGRATDIQYF
V: TRBV11-2; size: -; J: TRBJ1-3; D: -; DNA: TGTGCCAGCAGCTTTCCTGGAAACACCATATATTTT; CDR3: CASSFPGNTIYF
V: TRBV18; size: few; J: TRBJ2-3; D: -; DNA: TGTGCCAGCTCATCAACCATAGGCGGCACAGATACGCAGTATTTT; CDR3: CASSSTIGGTDTQYF
V: TRBV25-1; size: -; J: TRBJ2-1; D: -; DNA: TGTGCCAGCAGTGAATCTGAAGGGGGACCTTACAATGAGCAGTTCTTC; CDR3: CASSESEGGPYNEQFF
V: TRBV4-1; size: -; J: TRBJ2-7; D: TRBD1; DNA: TGCGCCAGCAGCCTGGGACAGGGTAAAAACGAGCAGTACTTC; CDR3: CASSLGQGKNEQYF
V: TRBV5-1; size: many; J: TRBJ2-5; D: -; DNA: TGCGCCAGCAGCCAGTTGGGGGAAAGGACCCAGTACTTC; CDR3: CASSQLGERTQYF
V: TRBV6-6; size: many; J: TRBJ1-1; D: -; DNA: TGTGCCAGCAGTTACTCGAGAGGGGTGACGAACACTGAAGCTTTCTTT; CDR3: CASSYSRGVTNTEAFF
V: TRBV6-1; size: -; J: TRBJ2-1; D: -; DNA: TGTGCCAGCAGTGAGCATAGCGGTGAATACAATGAGCAGTTCTTC; CDR3: CASSEHSGEYNEQFF
V: TRBV4-2; size: few; J: TRBJ2-5; D: TRBD1; DNA: TGTGCCAGCAGTGATGGGGGACAGATGTACCAAGAGACCCAGTACTTC; CDR3: CASSDGGQMYQETQYF
V: TRBV28; size: -; J: TRBJ1-2; D: -; DNA: TGTGCCAGCAGTTTCTACAGGGTTCCTAACTATGGCTACACCTTC; CDR3: CASSFYRVPNYGYTF
V: TRBV28; size: -; J: TRBJ1-1; D: -; DNA: TGTGCCAGCAGTTATCTAACAGGCTCGTGGGGGAACACTGAAGCTTTCTTT; CDR3: CASSYLTGSWGNTEAFF
V: TRBV6-6; size: -; J: TRBJ1-5; D: -; DNA: TGTGCCAGCAGTTATAAATCGGTTCAGCCCCAGCATTTT; CDR3: CASSYKSVQPQHF
V: TRBV11-2; size: -; J: TRBJ2-1; D: -; DNA: TGTGCCAGCAGACAGATTCAGGGGCGATACAATGAGCAGTTCTTC; CDR3: CASRQIQGRYNEQFF
V: TRBV29-1; size: few; J: TRBJ2-5; D: -; DNA: TGCAGCGCACAGGGTCCCCAAGAGACCCAGTACTTC; CDR3: CSAQGPQETQYF
V: TRBV7-8; size: -; J: TRBJ2-7; D: -; DNA: TGTGCCAGCAGCTCCCAATCCGGAGGGGGAAGGAGGTACGAGCAGTACTTC; CDR3: CASSSQSGGGRRYEQYF
V: TRBV7-8; size: -; J: TRBJ2-3; D: -; DNA: TGTGCCAGCAGCTTACCGTGGACGCGGGGAGATACGCAGTATTTT; CDR3: CASSLPWTRGDTQYF
V: TRBV5-4; size: -; J: TRBJ2-7; D: -; DNA: TGTGCCAGCAGCCGCGACGCAGGACAGTCCCCCTACGAGCAGTACTTC; CDR3: CASSRDAGQSPYEQYF
V: TRBV19; size: -; J: TRBJ1-2; D: TRBD1; DNA: TGTGCCAGTAGTATAGACCTAAGGGGGACAGGGTCCCCACTCTACACCTTC; CDR3: CASSIDLRGTGSPLYTF
V: TRBV5-6; size: -; J: TRBJ1-2; D: -; DNA: TGTGCCAGCAGCTTGATAATGGTTGGCTACACCTTC; CDR3: CASSLIMVGYTF
V: TRBV4-2; size: few; J: TRBJ2-2; D: -; DNA: TGTGCCAGCAGCCAAGACGGGGTCACCGGGGAGCTGTTTTTT; CDR3: CASSQDGVTGELFF
V: TRBV28; size: -; J: TRBJ2-5; D: TRBD2; DNA: TGTGCCAGCAGCCACATCGGGGGGGGGCAAGAGACCCAGTACTTC; CDR3: CASSHIGGGQETQYF
V: TRBV6-5; size: many; J: TRBJ2-7; D: TRBD2; DNA: TGTGCCAGCAGTTACGGGGAGGGTAACTACAACGAGCAGTACTTC; CDR3: CASSYGEGNYNEQYF
V: TRBV6-1; size: -; J: TRBJ2-7; D: -; DNA: TGTGCCAGCAGAGGTAGGTCTTCTTCCTACGAGCAGTACTTC; CDR3: CASRGRSSSYEQYF
V: TRBV10-1; size: -; J: TRBJ2-1; D: -; DNA: TGCGCCAGCAGTGGACAGGGAGGTGGACAGAGTGAGCAGTTCTTC; CDR3: CASSGQGGGQSEQFF
V: TRBV11-2; size: -; J: TRBJ2-1; D: -; DNA: TGTGCCAGCAGCTTAGACTCGAGCTCCTACAATGAGCAGTTCTTC; CDR3: CASSLDSSSYNEQFF
V: TRBV7-2; size: -; J: TRBJ2-2; D: TRBD2; DNA: TGTGCCAGCAGCCCCGGGACTAGGCAGGGGGAGCTGTTTTTT; CDR3: CASSPGTRQGELFF
V: TRBV20-1; size: -; J: TRBJ2-7; D: TRBD1; DNA: TGCAGTGCTGGGACAGGCCCGTACTTC; CDR3: CSAGTGPYF
V: TRBV18; size: -; J: TRBJ1-2; D: TRBD1; DNA: TGTGCCAGCTCAGCAGCTCGGACAGGGGCCTATGGCTACACCTTC; CDR3: CASSAARTGAYGYTF
V: TRBV2; size: -; J: TRBJ2-3; D: TRBD2; DNA: TGTGCCAGCAGGGGGACTAGCGTCACAGATACGCAGTATTTT; CDR3: CASRGTSVTDTQYF
V: TRBV28; size: few; J: TRBJ2-3; D: -; DNA: TGTGCCAGCAACCTATATGGGAGCACAGATACGCAGTATTTT; CDR3: CASNLYGSTDTQYF
V: TRBV27; size: -; J: TRBJ2-2; D: -; DNA: TGTGCCAGCAGTCTCAGCGGAGGGAACACCGGGGAGCTGTTTTTT; CDR3: CASSLSGGNTGELFF
V: TRBV7-8; size: few; J: TRBJ1-5; D: -; DNA: TGTGCCAGCAGCCCCTGGGACAGCAATCAGCCCCAGCATTTT; CDR3: CASSPWDSNQPQHF
V: TRBV6-6; size: -; J: TRBJ1-4; D: -; DNA: TGTGCCAGCAGTTATGGGGACGCTGGGAATGAAAAACTGTTTTTT; CDR3: CASSYGDAGNEKLFF
V: TRBV6-1; size: -; J: TRBJ2-1; D: -; DNA: TGTGCCAGCAGTTTATTCTACAATGAGCAGTTCTTC; CDR3: CASSLFYNEQFF
V: TRBV5-1; size: -; J: TRBJ2-1; D: TRBD2; DNA: TGCGCCAGCAGCTACTCCGGGACTAGCGGGTACAATGAGCAGTTCTTC; CDR3: CASSYSGTSGYNEQFF
V: TRBV10-3; size: -; J: TRBJ2-5; D: TRBD2; DNA: TGTGCCATCAGCGGGGGGACCGGCCGAGAGACCCAGTACTTC; CDR3: CAISGGTGRETQYF
V: TRBV28; size: -; J: TRBJ1-2; D: -; DNA: TGTGCCAGCAGTTTTGAGGGAAAGATTAACTATGGCTACACCTTC; CDR3: CASSFEGKINYGYTF
V: TRBV5-1; size: -; J: TRBJ2-1; D: -; DNA: TGCGCCAGCAGCTTGCTCGTGGACAATGAGCAGTTCTTC; CDR3: CASSLLVDNEQFF
V: TRBV27; size: once; J: TRBJ2-1; D: TRBD2; DNA: TGTGCCAGCAGTTTAGTGCTGGGGGGGGGTGAGCAGTTCTTC; CDR3: CASSLVLGGGEQFF
V: TRBV25-1; size: few; J: TRBJ1-4; D: TRBD1; DNA: TGTGCCAGCAGTGAAACAGGGGGCAGTGAAAAACTGTTTTTT; CDR3: CASSETGGSEKLFF